These 23 T cell receptor beta chains originate from one sample sequenced in a study of shared clonotypes between healthy human individuals. This table comes from immunoSEQ multiplex PCR, and its TCRdb copy is limited to in-frame clones, with some not included. The data contain around 2,000,000 clones, over 85% of them singletons. Sequencing was carried out using naive CD4+ T cells sorted from blood. Subset denoted: CD45RA+ positively selected. Receptors originate from a man younger than 35 in good health.

V and J are TRBV7-9 and TRBJ2-5, with 8 bases identical to TRBD2. Germline V gives CDR1 SEHNR, CDR2 FQNEAQ (reference sequence). This CDR3 comprises 15 residues. Germline trimming cut 5 bases from V and 5 bases from J; bases unmatched to any gene: 10. The CDR3 loop is CASSPVAGSGETQYF. The CDR3 DNA sequence: TGTGCCAGCAGCCCTGTAGCGGGATCAGGGGAGACCCAGTACTTC.

This chain joins TRBV9 and TRBJ1-2; 9 bases agree with TRBD1. The CDR3 is 17 residues long. Trimming removed 0 bases from V and 5 bases from J; junction bases left unmatched: 11. Germline CDR1 and CDR2: SGDLS and YYNGEE. The CDR3 nucleotides are TGTGCCAGCAGCGTAGTCCCATCGATACAGGGGGCTTATGGCTACACCTTC. Translated, it gives CASSVVPSIQGAYGYTF.

The genes are TRBV5-4 and TRBJ2-1, with 8 bases aligning to TRBD2. The CDR3 length is 16 residues. Trimming took 3 bases from V and 2 from J; bases not matched to a gene: 7. Per germline, CDR1 SGHNT and CDR2 YYREEE (reference sequence). CDR3: CASSYGAGGTYNEQFF. Here the CDR3 DNA reads TGTGCCAGCAGCTATGGCGCGGGGGGTACCTACAATGAGCAGTTCTTC.

The gene calls are TRBV6-1 and TRBJ2-7; 7 bases line up with TRBD1. Losses at the gene ends were 7 bases for V and 2 bases for J; bases not matched to a gene: 11. The CDR3 covers 15 residues. Germline values: CDR1 MNHNS, CDR2 SASEGT. The CDR3 region is CASTRHRDRAYEQYF. The CDR3 DNA sequence: TGTGCCAGCACCCGCCACCGGGACAGAGCCTACGAGCAGTACTTC.

The chain employs TRBV2 and TRBJ2-3; D is possibly TRBD2 (6 bases). The V gene's germline CDR1 is SNHLY and CDR2 FYNNEI. CDR3 length equals 15 residues. With 1 base removed from V and 2 bases from J, the gap between germline ends came to 10 bases. The DNA for the CDR3 is TGTGCCAGCAGTGAAGTTGGCGGGGTCACAGATACGCAGTATTTT. It translates to CASSEVGGVTDTQYF.

As DNA, the CDR3 is TGTGCCAGCAGCGCGACTAGTGGGACAGATACGCAGTATTTT. Amino acids: CASSATSGTDTQYF. The chain recombines TRBV6-5 with TRBJ2-3; the D gene is possibly TRBD2 (6 bases). V was trimmed by 6 bases and J by 3 bases, leaving 13 bases between them. The CDR3 covers 14 residues. Germline lookup yields CDR1 MNHEY and CDR2 SVGAGI.

This rearrangement joins TRBV5-1 to TRBJ2-3, with 7 bases identical to TRBD2. The CDR3 covers 14 residues. The junction had 4 bases not matched to a gene; V was cut back by 2 bases and J by 4 bases. Per germline, CDR1 SGHRS and CDR2 YFSETQ. The CDR3 nucleotides read TGCGCCAGCAGCTTTGGGGGAGGGCCAGATACGCAGTATTTT. It translates to CASSFGGGPDTQYF.

The chain uses TRBV28 and TRBJ1-2; D possibly corresponds to TRBD1 (5 bases). This CDR3 contains 12 residues. Between the trimmed V and J ends, which lost 4 bases and 8 bases, there was a span of 11 bases. CDR1 is MDHEN and CDR2 is SYDVKM in the germline V gene. The CDR3 nucleotides are TGTGCCAGCAGTTCCTGGGGCGGAGGCTACACCTTC. Its translation: CASSSWGGGYTF.

Of note for this clone: In the same sample, other DNA sequences code for this CDR3. The V and J genes are TRBV5-1 and TRBJ2-5; 8 bases match TRBD1. V shed 5 bases and J 4 bases; nucleotides not matched to a gene: 1. Per the germline V gene, CDR1 is SGHRS and CDR2 is YFSETQ. The CDR3 spans 12 residues. The DNA of the CDR3 is TGCGCCAGCAGTGGACAGGGAGAGACCCAGTACTTC. Translating gives CASSGQGETQYF.

This clone came up many times. The chain recombines TRBV7-9 with TRBJ1-4, with 7 bases lining up with TRBD1. V shed 4 bases, J shed 13 bases, and the junction held 3 bases outside the gene matches. Germline CDR1 is SEHNR and CDR2 is FQNEAQ (reference sequence). This CDR3 has 11 amino acids. The CDR3 nucleotides read TGTGCCAGCAGCTGGGACAGAACACTGTTTTTT. It specifies CASSWDRTLFF.

The gene calls are TRBV30 and TRBJ2-2; D is possibly TRBD1 or TRBD2 (6 bases each). V was pared by 2 bases and J by 5 bases, with 24 bases between. The V gene's germline CDR1 is GTSNPN and CDR2 SVGIG (reference sequence). The CDR3 loop spans 18 amino acids. As DNA, the CDR3 is TGTGCCTGGAGTTACCTCAGGGGACGAAACGGGAGAACCGGGGAGCTGTTTTTT. Its translation is CAWSYLRGRNGRTGELFF.

In DNA, the CDR3 is TGTGCCAGCAGCTTAGTGTCCCAGGGGGGCGACGAGCAGTACTTC. It specifies CASSLVSQGGDEQYF. The rearrangement links TRBV11-2 to TRBJ2-7; D is possibly TRBD1 (7 bases). Germline V gene sequence: CDR1 SGHAT, CDR2 FQNNGV. The length of the CDR3 is 15 residues. V shed 1 base and J shed 5 bases, with 15 bases lying between them.

The chain uses TRBV19 and TRBJ2-1, with 11 nucleotides matching TRBD2. The CDR3 extends over 17 amino acids. Per the germline V gene, CDR1 is LNHDA and CDR2 is SQIVND (reference sequence). The J segment lost 4 bases and the V segment lost 0 bases, leaving 5 bases of the junction unmatched. CDR3 coding DNA: TGTGCCAGTAGTATAGAAACTAGCGGGAGCGGGTACAATGAGCAGTTCTTC. Encoded protein: CASSIETSGSGYNEQFF.

The V gene is TRBV4-1, the J gene TRBJ1-3; tentative D call: TRBD1 (5 bases). Trimming took off 6 bases at V and 4 bases at J, with 19 bases between the two ends. Germline CDR1 reads MGHRA; CDR2 reads YSYEKL. CDR3 size: 16 residues. CDR3 sequence: CASSRLQRGSGNTIYF. For the CDR3, the DNA is TGCGCCAGCAGTCGCCTACAGAGGGGATCCGGAAACACCATATATTTT.

The genes are TRBV28 and TRBJ2-7; D remains unclear. V dropped 3 bases and J dropped 4 bases, with 10 bases sitting between them. CDR1 is MDHEN and CDR2 is SYDVKM in the germline V gene. The CDR3 is 13 amino acids. CDR3 protein: CASSFLGIYEQYF. CDR3 coding DNA: TGTGCCAGCAGTTTTCTGGGGATTTACGAGCAGTACTTC.

The count of this clone is one. The genes are TRBV19 and TRBJ2-5; possible D gene TRBD2, 5 bases. Per germline, CDR1 LNHDA and CDR2 SQIVND (reference sequence). The CDR3 loop spans 14 amino acids. V shed 8 bases and J shed 5 bases, with 18 bases lying between them. This CDR3 reads CASGGGGVGETQYF. In DNA, the CDR3 is TGTGCCAGTGGCGGAGGAGGAGTAGGGGAGACCCAGTACTTC.

This sequence joins TRBV12-5 and TRBJ1-2; no clear D. Trimming removed 1 base at V and 7 bases at J, with 7 bases between. There are 12 residues in the CDR3. Germline V lookup: CDR1 LGHNT, CDR2 FRNRAP. Here the CDR3 reads CASGLAGVGYTF. The CDR3 DNA reads TGTGCTAGTGGTTTGGCCGGGGTTGGCTACACCTTC.

The rearrangement links TRBV5-1 to TRBJ1-1, with D maybe TRBD1 (5 bases). The length of the CDR3 is 15 residues. Germline V CDR1 and CDR2: SGHRS, YFSETQ. Trimming stripped 4 bases from V and 2 bases from J, with 15 bases between. Written as DNA, the CDR3 is TGCGCCAGCAGCCCGGCGGGGGTTATTAACACTGAAGCTTTCTTT. This sequence encodes CASSPAGVINTEAFF.

The J gene is TRBJ2-5, the V gene TRBV5-1, with 7 bases fitting TRBD1. Germline assignment: CDR1 SGHRS and CDR2 YFSETQ. V lost 3 bases to trimming and J lost 2 bases; unmatched junction nucleotides: 7. The length of the CDR3 is 15 residues. DNA of the CDR3: TGCGCCAGCAGCTCGTGGACAGGTGTTCAAGAGACCCAGTACTTC. Protein sequence: CASSSWTGVQETQYF. Full variable domain (remainder filled in from reference TRBV5-1 and TRBJ2-5): KAGVTQTPRYLIKTRGQQVTLSCSPISGHRSVSWYQQTPGQGLQFLFEYFSETQRNKGNFPGRFSGRQFSNSRSEMNVSTLELGDSALYLCASSSWTGVQETQYFGPGTRLLVL.

This chain links TRBV5-1 with TRBJ2-3; the match to TRBD2 covers 8 bases. V lost 1 base to trimming and J lost 0 bases; unmatched junction nucleotides: 4. Germline CDR1 and CDR2: SGHRS and YFSETQ. The CDR3 loop spans 16 amino acids. The CDR3 nucleotides read TGCGCCAGCAGCTTGCGTGAGCGGGGGAGCACAGATACGCAGTATTTT. It codes for CASSLRERGSTDTQYF. Full variable domain (missing parts from reference TRBV5-1 and TRBJ2-3): KAGVTQTPRYLIKTRGQQVTLSCSPISGHRSVSWYQQTPGQGLQFLFEYFSETQRNKGNFPGRFSGRQFSNSRSEMNVSTLELGDSALYLCASSLRERGSTDTQYFGPGTRLTVL.

The chain couples TRBV4-3 to TRBJ2-7; D gene ambiguous. The CDR3 contains 13 residues. Germline V gene data show CDR1 as LGHNA and CDR2 as YSLEER. Trimming cost V 2 bases and J 2 bases, with 7 bases left between them. CDR3 sequence reads: CASSQRSAYEQYF. The DNA of the CDR3 is TGCGCCAGCAGCCAAAGGAGTGCCTACGAGCAGTACTTC.

V and J are TRBV7-9 and TRBJ2-7; TRBD2 aligns across 7 bases. J was trimmed by 2 bases and V by 1 base; bases with no gene match: 5. This CDR3 has 15 amino acids. Per the germline V gene, CDR1 is SEHNR and CDR2 is FQNEAQ (reference sequence). Here the CDR3 reads CASSLGRGVAYEQYF. CDR3 nucleotide sequence: TGTGCCAGCAGCTTAGGTCGGGGGGTAGCCTACGAGCAGTACTTC.

This sequence joins TRBV29-1 and TRBJ1-1; no clear D. The V gene's germline CDR1 is SQVTM and CDR2 ANQGSEA. Trimming left V 4 bases short and J 0 bases short, with 12 bases between. The CDR3 totals 14 residues. CDR3 nucleotide sequence: TGCAGCGTTGTAATGGGAGCCATGAACACTGAAGCTTTCTTT. This gives the protein CSVVMGAMNTEAFF.